This paragraph covers one T cell receptor beta chain sequence. This sample is part of a study of T cells after yellow fever vaccination. One entry per CDR3 protein results from TCRdb running MiXCR on the 5' RACE reads. The sample holds 75,000 to 100,000 distinct CDR3 sequences, 8% to 10% seen once. The sequence came from a man between 18 and 29 years old who received the YFV17D yellow fever vaccine. Sequencing was performed on CD8+ T cells not binding an NS4B(214-222) dextramer, sorted from PBMCs, taken approximately 16 days after the first yellow fever vaccination.

CDR3 protein: CASSRADGTGELFF. In DNA form, the CDR3 reads TGCGCCAGCAGCCGCGCCGACGGCACCGGGGAGCTGTTTTTT. The V and J genes are TRBV4-3 and TRBJ2-2, with no clear D. CDR3 length equals 14 residues. V was clipped by 4 bases and J by 4 bases, with 10 bases between them. Per germline, CDR1 LGHNA and CDR2 YSLEER.